This T cell receptor (beta chain) is drawn from a study of OX40 agonist ivuxolimab in advanced cancers. On the study more broadly: Patients in the trial were receiving intravenous ivuxolimab every 2 weeks, at doses of 0.01 to 10 mg/kg. Of the participants, under 50% had some prior anti-PD-1, anti-PD-L1 or anti-CTLA-4 therapy, which was allowed. Study conclusions and caveats: At doses 0.1 to 3.0 mg/kg, CD4+ and CD8+ clones expanded.

Drawing of blood for sampling happened at baseline, at cycle 4 day 1, and at cycle 7 day 1. The protocol was immunoSEQ multiplex PCR, while the TCRdb copy is restricted to in-frame clones and leaves out a portion. The sample contains some 80,000 clones, around 92% of which appear only once. Regarding this clone: What it binds is unknown.

This receptor was taken from an adult with an advanced solid tumor such as melanoma, head and neck, liver or kidney cancer. The material was CD4+ or CD8+ T cells sorted from blood, obtained in a trial of the OX40 agonist ivuxolimab.

In DNA form, the CDR3 reads TGTGCCAGCAGCCCCGAAAGGGGGACATATCTCGGCTACACCTTC. It encodes CASSPERGTYLGYTF. This chain joins TRBV4-2 and TRBJ1-2; D may be TRBD1 (6 bases). Germline CDR1 LGHNA, CDR2 YNFKEQ. This CDR3 region has 15 residues. The V gene lost 4 bases and the J gene lost 8 bases, with 20 bases spanning the gap.